This is a list of T cell receptor beta chains from one sample in a study of T cell responses to AZD1222 COVID-19 vaccine. Assay: immunoSEQ multiplex PCR; the TCRdb copy retains only in-frame clones and omits some. The sample contains around 120,000 clones, more than 75% of which appear only once. Sequencing used peripheral blood, obtained on day 0 of AZD1222 vaccination. These receptors all stem from an adult in good health. CDR3s include the opening cysteine and the closing phenylalanine or tryptophan. A D gene is named only where the DNA matches it firmly. Clone size is given for some rows only: seen once, a few or many times, or a class if the clone is expanded.

V: TRBV5-1
J: TRBJ1-1
D: -
size: -
DNA: TGCGCCAGCAGCTTGGTTCCGGGGAACACTGAAGCTTTCTTT
CDR3: CASSLVPGNTEAFF

V: TRBV30
J: TRBJ1-2
D: TRBD1
size: -
DNA: TGTGCCTGGAGTCCAGGGGGCTATGGCTACACCTTC
CDR3: CAWSPGGYGYTF

V: TRBV7-9
J: TRBJ2-1
D: TRBD2
size: -
DNA: TGTGCCAGCAGCTACTCACTAGCGGGGAGTCCCAACAATGAGCAGTTCTTC
CDR3: CASSYSLAGSPNNEQFF

V: TRBV29-1
J: TRBJ1-5
D: TRBD1
size: -
DNA: TGCAGCGTGGCACAGGGGTTGGGCAATCAGCCCCAGCATTTT
CDR3: CSVAQGLGNQPQHF

V: TRBV12-3/TRBV12-4
J: TRBJ1-2
D: -
size: -
DNA: TGTGCCAGCAGTTTCTGGGGGGGAGGCTACACCTTC
CDR3: CASSFWGGGYTF

V: TRBV29-1
J: TRBJ1-2
D: TRBD1
size: -
DNA: TGCAGCGTTGCTGCGTTTACAGGGGGATTTGGATATGGCTACACCTTC
CDR3: CSVAAFTGGFGYGYTF

V: TRBV11-2
J: TRBJ2-5
D: TRBD2
size: -
DNA: TGTGCCAGCAGCCACGGACTAGCGGGAGAGTGGGAGACCCAGTACTTC
CDR3: CASSHGLAGEWETQYF

V: TRBV11-2
J: TRBJ2-1
D: -
size: -
DNA: TGTGCCAGCAGCCTAGGGGCCTACAATGAGCAGTTCTTC
CDR3: CASSLGAYNEQFF

V: TRBV28
J: TRBJ1-3
D: -
size: -
DNA: TGTGCCAGCAGTTCGCAGGGAACTGGAAACACCATATATTTT
CDR3: CASSSQGTGNTIYF

V: TRBV19
J: TRBJ2-2
D: -
size: -
DNA: TGTGCCAGTAAAGTTAGGGGGGTGACCGGGGAGCTGTTTTTT
CDR3: CASKVRGVTGELFF

V: TRBV4-1
J: TRBJ1-1
D: -
size: -
DNA: TGCGCCAGCAGCCAGACCTCAACAGGGCCCCTTTCCATGAACACTGAAGCTTTCTTT
CDR3: CASSQTSTGPLSMNTEAFF

V: TRBV7-3
J: TRBJ2-2
D: -
size: few
DNA: TGTGCCAGCAGCTTAACAGTTCTGAAGACCGGGGAGCTGTTTTTT
CDR3: CASSLTVLKTGELFF

V: TRBV2
J: TRBJ1-1
D: -
size: -
DNA: TGTGCCAGCAGTGAACAGGGTGTCACTGAAGCTTTCTTT
CDR3: CASSEQGVTEAFF

V: TRBV13
J: TRBJ2-3
D: -
size: -
DNA: TGTGCCAGCAGCTTATTAGTAACAGGCGGTAGAGATACGCAGTATTTT
CDR3: CASSLLVTGGRDTQYF

V: TRBV5-1
J: TRBJ2-3
D: TRBD1
size: -
DNA: TGCGCCAGCAGCAACTACCGGGACAGGGGGCGCACAGATACGCAGTATTTT
CDR3: CASSNYRDRGRTDTQYF

V: TRBV24-1
J: TRBJ2-2
D: TRBD2
size: few
DNA: TGTGCCACCAGTGGCCGGGAGGTAGGGACCGGGGAGCTGTTTTTT
CDR3: CATSGREVGTGELFF

V: TRBV7-6
J: TRBJ2-3
D: TRBD2
size: -
DNA: TGTGCCAGCAGCTCTGGAGTCGGGGGGATGAAAGATACGCAGTATTTT
CDR3: CASSSGVGGMKDTQYF

V: TRBV4-1
J: TRBJ2-5
D: TRBD2
size: -
DNA: TGCGCCAGCACCCTGATGCCCGGTTTAGCGGGAGTTTCAGAGACCCAGTACTTC
CDR3: CASTLMPGLAGVSETQYF

V: TRBV18
J: TRBJ1-1
D: -
size: -
DNA: TGTGCCAGCTCACCTCAAAAGACTGAAGCTTTCTTT
CDR3: CASSPQKTEAFF

V: TRBV23-1
J: TRBJ1-5
D: -
size: once
DNA: TGCGCCAGCAGTCAATCGGCGAGGGAGGGCAGGGGAAGACATCAGCCCCAGCATTTT
CDR3: CASSQSAREGRGRHQPQHF

V: TRBV5-1
J: TRBJ1-2
D: -
size: few
DNA: TGCGCCAGCAGCTTGGCAGGAGGGACCTATGGCTACACCTTC
CDR3: CASSLAGGTYGYTF

V: TRBV5-6
J: TRBJ2-7
D: TRBD2
size: -
DNA: TGTGCCAGCACCAATAGCGGGGGGGAATCCTACGAGCAGTACTTC
CDR3: CASTNSGGESYEQYF

V: TRBV5-1
J: TRBJ1-2
D: -
size: -
DNA: TGCGCCAGCAGCTTGGGCGACAGGACTTTTCTATATGGCTACACCTTC
CDR3: CASSLGDRTFLYGYTF

V: TRBV10-3
J: TRBJ2-7
D: TRBD2
size: -
DNA: TGTGCCCAGGGAGAGCGGGGGGCCGACGAGCAGTACTTC
CDR3: CAQGERGADEQYF

V: TRBV6-1
J: TRBJ2-7
D: TRBD2
size: -
DNA: TGTGCCAGCAGTGAAAGGGCCGGGGGGGACTCCTACGAGCAGTACTTC
CDR3: CASSERAGGDSYEQYF

V: TRBV21-1
J: TRBJ2-7
D: -
size: -
DNA: TGTGCCAGCAGCAAAGAGGCTCTGATTTCGGGACCGCCAGCCTACGAGCAGTACTTC
CDR3: CASSKEALISGPPAYEQYF

V: TRBV5-1
J: TRBJ2-1
D: TRBD1
size: -
DNA: TGCGCCAGCAGCTTGTTCCAGGGGGCCTACTCCTACAATGAGCAGTTCTTC
CDR3: CASSLFQGAYSYNEQFF

V: TRBV7-9
J: TRBJ2-2
D: -
size: -
DNA: TGTGCCAGCAGCTTTGTCCAGGGAGGAACCGGGGAGCTGTTTTTT
CDR3: CASSFVQGGTGELFF

V: TRBV18
J: TRBJ2-7
D: -
size: -
DNA: TGTGCCAGCTCACCAAATAGCGATACCTACGAGCAGTACTTC
CDR3: CASSPNSDTYEQYF

V: TRBV10-2
J: TRBJ2-5
D: -
size: -
DNA: TGCGCCAGCAGTGAGTCGGGGCGGCAGGGGTGGACCCAGTACTTC
CDR3: CASSESGRQGWTQYF

V: TRBV3-1/TRBV3-2
J: TRBJ2-1
D: -
size: -
DNA: TGTGCCAGCAGCCAAGGTCCGGGCAATGAGCAGTTCTTC
CDR3: CASSQGPGNEQFF

V: TRBV13
J: TRBJ2-7
D: TRBD1
size: -
DNA: TGTGCCAGCAGCGCAGCTGGACAGGGGAGCTCCTACGAGCAGTACTTC
CDR3: CASSAAGQGSSYEQYF

V: TRBV2
J: TRBJ1-4
D: -
size: -
DNA: TGTGCCAGCACAGGGAGGCAAGAAAAACTGTTTTTT
CDR3: CASTGRQEKLFF

V: TRBV10-2
J: TRBJ1-6
D: -
size: few
DNA: TGCGCCAGCAGGGAAGGGACAAGGGCCGTCAATTCACCCCTCCACTTT
CDR3: CASREGTRAVNSPLHF

V: TRBV6-2/TRBV6-3
J: TRBJ2-3
D: -
size: -
DNA: TGTGCCAGCAGCCCCACTTCAGATACGCAGTATTTT
CDR3: CASSPTSDTQYF

V: TRBV19
J: TRBJ2-7
D: TRBD1
size: few
DNA: TGTGCCAGTAGCCGACCGGGACAGGCCTACGAGCAGTACTTC
CDR3: CASSRPGQAYEQYF

V: TRBV3-1/TRBV3-2
J: TRBJ2-1
D: TRBD2
size: once
DNA: TGTGCCAGCAATGAAGAGGGGTCTAGCGGATACAATGAGCAGTTCTTC
CDR3: CASNEEGSSGYNEQFF

V: TRBV6-5
J: TRBJ1-5
D: -
size: -
DNA: TGTGCCAGCCTCCAATTCGGGAGAGGGGGTCAGCCCCAGCATTTT
CDR3: CASLQFGRGGQPQHF

V: TRBV30
J: TRBJ2-3
D: -
size: -
DNA: TGTGCCTGGAGTCCCCCGAGAAGGGGAATTTTGCTGACAGATACGCAGTATTTT
CDR3: CAWSPPRRGILLTDTQYF

V: TRBV29-1
J: TRBJ1-2
D: -
size: -
DNA: TGCAGCGTTGATCCCGAGTGGGGGGGCCCACACTACACCTTC
CDR3: CSVDPEWGGPHYTF

V: TRBV18
J: TRBJ1-4
D: -
size: -
DNA: TGTGCCAGCTCACCACAGTCACATAATGAAAAACTGTTTTTT
CDR3: CASSPQSHNEKLFF

V: TRBV12-1
J: TRBJ2-2
D: -
size: -
DNA: TGTGCCAGCAGCTTTGTCAGGGGGGCGAACACCGGGGAGCTGTTTTTT
CDR3: CASSFVRGANTGELFF

V: TRBV6-5
J: TRBJ2-3
D: TRBD2
size: -
DNA: TGTGCCAGCAGCCCCGGGGGGTTGATGACAGATACGCAGTATTTT
CDR3: CASSPGGLMTDTQYF

V: TRBV7-8
J: TRBJ2-7
D: -
size: -
DNA: TGTGCCAGCAGCTTAGCGGGAGCGGTGGGGGAGCAGTACTTC
CDR3: CASSLAGAVGEQYF

V: TRBV2
J: TRBJ1-6
D: -
size: -
DNA: TGTGCCAGCAAGTTTTTACAGGAGTACTCACCCCTCCACTTT
CDR3: CASKFLQEYSPLHF

V: TRBV18
J: TRBJ2-7
D: -
size: -
DNA: TGTGCCAGCTCACCACTGGGGGACGAGCAGTACTTC
CDR3: CASSPLGDEQYF

V: TRBV27
J: TRBJ1-2
D: TRBD1
size: -
DNA: TGTGCCAGCAGTCGATGGACAGGGGGCTCGAGGGGCTACACCTTC
CDR3: CASSRWTGGSRGYTF

V: TRBV2
J: TRBJ2-7
D: TRBD2
size: -
DNA: TGTGCCAGCAGAAGCTCGACTAGCTACTACGAGCAGTACTTC
CDR3: CASRSSTSYYEQYF

V: TRBV6-1
J: TRBJ2-7
D: -
size: -
DNA: TGTGCCAGCAGTGAATGGGCCTCAGGATACGAGCAGTACTTC
CDR3: CASSEWASGYEQYF

V: TRBV7-9
J: TRBJ2-1
D: -
size: -
DNA: TGTGCCAGCAGCACTACCCTAATCAGCAATGAGCAGTTCTTC
CDR3: CASSTTLISNEQFF